This entry is about one T cell receptor beta chain. This receptor's antigen is unknown. Base qualities are not at hand, and no much larger clone is one base apart. This entry belongs to a study of CD8 T cells in Susac syndrome (dated by TCRdb to the late 2010s). At the level of the whole study: Repertoire sequencing was used to test whether CD8+ T cell activation and differentiation in Susac syndrome was antigen driven.

Between the V and J ends, shortened by 7 bases and 3 bases respectively, the junction contains 13 bases. Its CDR3 holds 14 amino acids, cysteine through phenylalanine. The CDR3 DNA has 42 bases and is translated from base 1. CDR1 MNHNS and CDR2 SASEGT are derived from the germline V gene. Peripheral blood CD8+ and CD4+ T cells from healthy donors, Susac syndrome patients and multiple sclerosis patients were profiled using high-throughput TCR beta sequencing. Multiple sclerosis controls were treatment-naive patients with stable or active relapsing-remitting disease fulfilling revised McDonald criteria. Bulk CD8+ and CD4+ T cells were purified by magnetic negative isolation, while CD8+ TEMRA cells were enriched using FACS. Blood was drawn into EDTA tubes, processed within 24 hours, and PBMCs were isolated by density gradient centrifugation. PBMCs intended for TCR sequencing were cryopreserved in liquid nitrogen and were subsequently thawed in a 37 degrees C water bath. Purity of sorted or isolated CD4+, CD8+ and CD8+ TEMRA cells was at least 90%.

The study at large found these results: The TCR sequencing and HLA analysis was acknowledged to have included a relatively small number of individuals.

RNA was extracted with the RNeasy kit and 0.5 to 1 ug was reverse transcribed using random hexamers. The immunoSEQ multiplex PCR assay, covering 54 Vbeta and 13 Jbeta segments, was used to amplify TCR beta CDR3 regions. Bias from PCR amplification was corrected by using a synthetic template baseline for primer optimization and for computational correction. In the source study's methods: Reads were assigned to V, D and J genes according to IMGT and analyzed in immunoSEQ Analyzer, with only productive sequences retained. Clonality was computed as one minus Shannon entropy normalized by log2 of the number of productive unique sequences. Public and private clones were assessed among the 100 most prevalent clones of each patient and control. Clones were defined as Susac-specific if absent from the healthy and MS cohorts, from approximately 1,100 published viral clones and from other ImmuneACCESS disease sequences. TCRdb reprocessed the public reads (quality trimming at Q25 with fastp, clone calling with MiXCR) and kept in-frame beta chains. For every CDR3 protein sequence, its rows merge into one entry that carries the most common genes and DNA. What appears here as the V and J calls and clone size reflects TCRdb's work, not the paper's. The sample yields about 200,000 distinct CDR3 sequences; more than 90% were counted once. The top ten hold approximately 0.09% of the sample.

The receptor chain draws on TRBV6-1 and TRBJ1-3; the D region possibly corresponds to TRBD1 (5 bases align). The source of this sequence is a human donor with multiple sclerosis. Sequences were obtained from CD4+ T cells from PBMCs. CDR3 reads: CASIQGAGGNTIYF. The nucleotide sequence reads TGTGCCAGCATTCAGGGAGCGGGTGGAAACACCATATATTTT.